Listed below are T cell receptor beta chains from one sample, sequenced in a study of cytomegalovirus exposure and HLA in healthy donors. TCRdb's copy holds only in-frame clones and misses some; the assay was immunoSEQ multiplex PCR. The sample data list tens of thousands of clones. Sequencing used PBMCs. These receptors all stem from a male donor in good health and CMV-seronegative. CDR3s include the opening cysteine and the closing phenylalanine or tryptophan. The D gene is left open where the match is weak.

D	V	J	CDR3	DNA
-	TRBV6-6	TRBJ1-6	CASSLGRVGSPLHF	TGTGCCAGCAGCCTCGGGAGGGTTGGCTCACCCCTCCACTTT
TRBD2	TRBV6-1	TRBJ2-7	CASSVTSVWTVDEQYF	TGTGCCAGCAGTGTAACTAGCGTATGGACGGTCGACGAGCAGTACTTC
-	TRBV30	TRBJ1-2	CAWSALRGGYTF	TGTGCCTGGAGCGCCCTCAGGGGAGGCTACACCTTC
TRBD1	TRBV11-2	TRBJ1-2	CASSSIRRDRDSPYGYTF	TGTGCCAGCAGCTCCATACGCCGGGACAGGGATAGTCCCTATGGCTACACCTTC
TRBD1	TRBV19	TRBJ2-3	CASSRTGGESTDTQYF	TGTGCCAGTAGTCGAACAGGGGGCGAGTCCACAGATACGCAGTATTTT
-	TRBV7-8	TRBJ1-1	CASSLQGLPKAFF	TGTGCCAGCAGCTTACAGGGCTTACCTAAAGCTTTCTTT
TRBD2	TRBV19	TRBJ2-2	CASSIGEGLNPLTGELFF	TGTGCCAGTAGTATAGGGGAGGGGCTGAACCCGTTAACCGGGGAGCTGTTTTTT
TRBD1	TRBV29-1	TRBJ1-1	CSVGQEMNTEAFF	TGCAGCGTGGGACAGGAGATGAACACTGAAGCCTTCTTT
TRBD1	TRBV13	TRBJ2-7	CASSARDRVGPSYEQYF	TGTGCCAGCAGCGCCCGGGACAGGGTTGGCCCGTCCTACGAGCAGTACTTC
TRBD1	TRBV18	TRBJ1-2	CASSPLSDRGFYGYTF	TGTGCCAGCTCACCACTATCGGACAGGGGATTCTATGGCTACACCTTC
-	TRBV18	TRBJ2-7	CASSQQGSPYEQYF	TGTGCCAGCTCACAACAGGGATCCCCCTACGAGCAGTACTTC
TRBD1	TRBV7-9	TRBJ1-3	CASILPGQGDESSGNTIYF	TGTGCCAGCATTTTACCGGGACAGGGGGACGAGAGCTCTGGAAACACCATATATTTT
-	TRBV25-1	TRBJ2-7	CASRGTRDEQYF	TGTGCCAGCAGGGGTACCCGGGACGAGCAGTACTTC
TRBD2	TRBV27	TRBJ2-3	CASSPLGGYSTDTQYF	TGTGCCAGCAGTCCACTGGGGGGGTATAGCACAGATACGCAGTATTTT
TRBD2	TRBV11-3	TRBJ2-3	CASSPGLAGDQTDTQYF	TGTGCCAGCAGCCCCGGACTAGCGGGGGACCAAACAGATACGCAGTATTTT